These 27 T cell receptor beta chains came from one sample sequenced in a study of CD8 T cells in Susac syndrome. Random hexamers primed reverse transcription of about 0.5 to 1 ug RNA. TCRdb re-derived calls from the immunoSEQ multiplex PCR reads in MiXCR, one entry per CDR3 protein. In the table there are about 150,000 distinct CDR3 sequences, under 95% of which are singletons. Material: CD4+ T cells from PBMCs. All receptors derive from a human donor with multiple sclerosis.

The chain employs TRBV5-1 and TRBJ2-3, with 11 bases lining up with TRBD2. Germline trimming cut 4 bases from V and 2 bases from J; bases unmatched to any gene: 6. Germline V gene data show CDR1 as SGHRS and CDR2 as YFSETQ. This CDR3 contains 16 residues. The CDR3 here is CASSPFSGGATDTQYF. In nucleotides, the CDR3 is TGCGCCAGCAGCCCCTTTAGCGGGGGGGCCACAGATACGCAGTATTTT.

V usage is TRBV12-3 or TRBV12-4 and J usage is TRBJ2-3, with D possibly TRBD1 on 6 matching bases. This CDR3 contains 13 residues. Trimming took 3 bases from V and 4 from J, leaving 8 bases between them. The CDR3 is CASSLSGADTQYF. The CDR3 coding sequence is TGTGCCAGCAGTTTGTCAGGGGCAGATACGCAGTATTTT.

This clonotype was seen just once. A junction boundary mismatches the germline segment, possibly from a read error. The chain couples TRBV4-3 to TRBJ2-6, with D perhaps matching TRBD2 (6 bases). CDR1 is LGHNA, CDR2 YSLEER, per germline. The CDR3 runs 14 residues. CDR3 in DNA: TGCGCCGGCAGCCGCGCCGGGCGGGGCAACGTCCTGACTTTC. It yields the protein CAGSRAGRGNVLTF.

This clonotype was detected a few times. The J gene is TRBJ2-7, the V gene TRBV2; D is perhaps TRBD2 (6 bases). Germline lookup yields CDR1 SNHLY and CDR2 FYNNEI. The CDR3 loop spans 13 amino acids. Between the trimmed V and J ends, which lost 4 bases and 3 bases, there was a span of 10 bases. The CDR3 loop reads CASSASGFYEQYF. Written as DNA, the CDR3 is TGTGCCAGCAGTGCGAGCGGGTTCTACGAGCAGTACTTC.

This rearrangement joins TRBV12-3 or TRBV12-4 to TRBJ1-1; D may be TRBD1 (6 bases). Between the trimmed V and J ends, which lost 6 bases and 2 bases, there was a span of 13 bases. There are 14 residues in the CDR3. CDR3 loop: CASSTRGGNTEAFF. The CDR3 nucleotides read TGTGCCAGCAGCACAAGGGGGGGCAACACTGAAGCTTTCTTT.

This chain links TRBV20-1 with TRBJ2-2; 7 bases map to TRBD2. The CDR3 covers 16 residues. Germline trimming cut 3 bases from V and 7 bases from J; bases unmatched to any gene: 14. In germline, CDR1 is DFQATT, CDR2 SNEGSKA (reference sequence). For the CDR3, the DNA is TGCAGTGCTAGGCGGATGGAGCGGGGATATAACGGGGAGCTGTTTTTT. Encoded protein: CSARRMERGYNGELFF.

This chain connects TRBV5-4 to TRBJ2-1; D unresolved. The CDR3 is 13 amino acids. V dropped 4 bases and J dropped 3 bases, with 8 bases sitting between them. Germline CDR1 is SGHNT and CDR2 is YYREEE (reference sequence). The DNA of the CDR3 is TGTGCCAGCAGCACGACACTCTACAATGAGCAGTTCTTC. It specifies CASSTTLYNEQFF. Looking up the rest from reference TRBV5-4 and TRBJ2-1 gives the full variable domain: ETGVTQSPTHLIKTRGQQVTLRCSSQSGHNTVSWYQQALGQGPQFIFQYYREEENGRGNFPPRFSGLQFPNYSSELNVNALELDDSALYLCASSTTLYNEQFFGPGTRLTVL.

This clonotype was counted a single time. The chain uses TRBV5-1 and TRBJ1-3; the D is unclear. V lost 4 bases and J lost 2, with 7 bases in between. Germline assignment: CDR1 SGHRS and CDR2 YFSETQ. CDR3 length: 13 residues. CDR3 in amino acids: CASSPLPGNTIYF. The CDR3 nucleotides read TGCGCCAGCAGCCCTCTGCCTGGAAACACCATATATTTT.

The rearrangement uses TRBV12-3 or TRBV12-4 and TRBJ2-3; 12 bases are a match to TRBD2. With 3 bases clipped from V and 0 bases from J, the junction kept 10 bases outside the gene matches. The CDR3 extends over 19 amino acids. In nucleotides, the CDR3 is TGTGCCAGCAGTTTGAGCCTAGCGGGGGGGCGAAGGAGCACAGATACGCAGTATTTT. Translated: CASSLSLAGGRRSTDTQYF.

V is TRBV7-3 and J is TRBJ2-1; D uncertain. Germline V gene lookup returns CDR1 SGHTA and CDR2 FQGTGA. Trimming left V 0 bases short and J 7 bases short, with 10 bases between. CDR3 size: 14 residues. The CDR3: CASSLTTSGNEQFF. Here the CDR3 DNA reads TGTGCCAGCAGCTTAACGACCTCTGGGAATGAGCAGTTCTTC.

The chain combines TRBV18 with TRBJ1-2; the D gene is possibly TRBD1 (6 bases). Trimming removed 2 bases from V and 2 bases from J, with 9 bases in between. CDR3 size: 14 residues. Germline CDR1 KGHSH, CDR2 LQKENI. Written as DNA, the CDR3 is TGTGCCAGCTCACCAATGGACAGAAACTATGGCTACACCTTC. Its protein is CASSPMDRNYGYTF.

CDR3 sequence reads: CASSVARAGSYNEQFF. The CDR3 DNA reads as TGTGCCAGCAGCGTAGCCCGGGCAGGATCCTACAATGAGCAGTTCTTC. The genes are TRBV9 and TRBJ2-1; D call uncertain. The germline gives CDR1 SGDLS, CDR2 YYNGEE. There are 16 residues in the CDR3. V was clipped by 0 bases and J by 1 base, with 11 bases between them.

CDR3 protein: CASSLELAGTGELFF. CDR3 bases: TGCGCCAGCAGCTTGGAACTAGCGGGCACCGGGGAGCTGTTTTTT. The V gene is TRBV5-1, the J gene TRBJ2-2; 9 bases match TRBD2. V dropped 0 bases and J dropped 4; count of bases not matched to a gene: 1. The CDR3 is 15 amino acids. Germline CDR1 is SGHRS and CDR2 is YFSETQ.

The V gene is TRBV3-1, the J gene TRBJ2-1; TRBD2 matches 11 bases. J was trimmed by 3 bases and V by 1 base; bases with no gene match: 2. The CDR3 has 16 amino acids. CDR1 is LGHDT and CDR2 is YNNKEL in the germline V gene (reference sequence). CDR3 sequence (DNA): TGTGCCAGCAGCCAAGGGCTAGCGGGAGGCTACAATGAGCAGTTCTTC. Translated, it gives CASSQGLAGGYNEQFF.

The chain joins TRBV6-5 to TRBJ2-1; 11 bases are shared with TRBD2. Germline V lookup: CDR1 MNHEY, CDR2 SVGAGI. The CDR3 contains 13 residues. Unmatched junction bases numbered 6, after V lost 7 bases and J lost 10 bases. This CDR3 reads CASTGLAGGEQFF. CDR3 nucleotides: TGTGCCAGCACAGGGCTAGCGGGAGGAGAGCAGTTCTTC.

The rearrangement joins TRBV5-1 to TRBJ2-2; D uncertain. The V end was cut by 7 bases, the J end by 3 bases, with 10 bases between. The CDR3 extends over 13 amino acids. The germline V gene encodes CDR1 SGHRS and CDR2 YFSETQ. CDR3: CASADRDTGELFF. The CDR3 region has the DNA TGCGCCAGCGCCGACCGAGACACCGGGGAGCTGTTTTTT.

The genes are TRBV3-1 and TRBJ2-7; TRBD2 aligns across 15 bases. J lost 1 base, V lost 4 bases, and 5 bases had no gene match. CDR1 and CDR2 (germline): LGHDT, YNNKEL (reference sequence). The CDR3 sequence is 17 residues long. In DNA form, the CDR3 reads TGTGCCAGCAGCCTGGGACTAGCGGGAGGCCTGTCCTACGAGCAGTACTTC. Its protein product is CASSLGLAGGLSYEQYF.

The chain recombines TRBV30 with TRBJ2-1; 12 bases map to TRBD2. V shed 3 bases and J 12 bases; nucleotides not matched to a gene: 6. Germline CDR1 is GTSNPN and CDR2 is SVGIG (reference sequence). The length of the CDR3 is 13 residues. The CDR3 sequence: CAWSLAGGPRQFF. CDR3 DNA sequence: TGTGCCTGGAGCCTAGCGGGAGGGCCAAGGCAGTTCTTC. Complete variable domain (other parts from reference TRBV30 and TRBJ2-1): SQTIHQWPATLVQPVGSPLSLECTVEGTSNPNLYWYRQAAGRGLQLLFYSVGIGQISSEVPQNLSASRPQDRQFILSSKKLLLSDSGFYLCAWSLAGGPRQFFGPGTRLTVL.

The genes are TRBV5-4 and TRBJ2-7; either TRBD1 or TRBD2 may fit D (7 bases each). This CDR3 contains 14 residues. Trimming pared 9 bases from V and 0 bases from J, leaving 16 bases between. Germline V gene data show CDR1 as SGHNT and CDR2 as YYREEE (reference sequence). The CDR3 bases are TGTGCCACCGCCAGGGGGGGATCCTCCTACGAGCAGTACTTC. Its protein product is CATARGGSSYEQYF.

This clonotype appeared once. V and J are TRBV3-1 and TRBJ2-1, with 14 bases aligning to TRBD2. CDR1 and CDR2 (germline): LGHDT, YNNKEL (reference sequence). V was pared by 2 bases and J by 12 bases, with 6 bases of the junction left unmatched. The CDR3 is made up of 15 amino acids. The CDR3 DNA follows: TGTGCCAGCAGCCAATTGCCCGGGACTAGCGGGAGGCAGTTCTTC. It encodes CASSQLPGTSGRQFF.

The chain combines TRBV11-2 with TRBJ2-7; 8 nucleotides agree with TRBD2. The CDR3 runs 15 residues. Germline V gene data show CDR1 as SGHAT and CDR2 as FQNNGV. The ends lost 4 bases at V and 3 bases at J; junction bases unmatched: 8. Here the CDR3 reads CASSWGAGENYEQYF. The CDR3 coding sequence is TGTGCCAGCAGCTGGGGAGCGGGGGAGAACTACGAGCAGTACTTC.

V usage is TRBV28 and J usage is TRBJ1-5; a weak D match, TRBD1 (6 bases). Per the germline V gene, CDR1 is MDHEN and CDR2 is SYDVKM. The CDR3 is 14 amino acids. V gave up 6 bases and J gave up 3 bases, with 12 bases separating them. The CDR3 here is CASRPGDNNQPQHF. The DNA for the CDR3 is TGTGCCAGCAGACCAGGGGACAACAATCAGCCCCAGCATTTT.

The V and J genes are TRBV4-3 and TRBJ1-3; D remains ambiguous. Deletions cut 4 bases from V and 4 bases from J, with 17 bases between. The length of the CDR3 is 16 residues. CDR1 is LGHNA, CDR2 YSLEER, per germline. The CDR3, as DNA: TGCGCCAGCAGCCGACTTCACCAGAGTATCGGAAACACCATATATTTT. This gives the protein CASSRLHQSIGNTIYF.

The chain recombines TRBV2 with TRBJ1-5, with D unclear. The CDR3 spans 13 residues. The V end lost 2 bases, the J end lost 3 bases, and 5 bases lay between the germline ends. Germline V gene lookup returns CDR1 SNHLY and CDR2 FYNNEI. The CDR3 nucleotides are TGTGCCAGCAGTGAACAATACAATCAGCCCCAGCATTTT. This sequence encodes CASSEQYNQPQHF.

A single count supports this clonotype. V and J are TRBV6-1 and TRBJ1-1, with 7 bases aligning to TRBD1. The CDR3 covers 13 residues. With V trimmed by 5 bases and J by 8 bases, 8 bases remained unmatched. Germline CDR1 reads MNHNS; CDR2 reads SASEGT. CDR3: CASSRDREEEAFF. Here the CDR3 DNA reads TGTGCCAGCAGTCGCGACAGGGAGGAAGAAGCTTTCTTT.

V is TRBV20-1 and J is TRBJ2-3; D is tentatively TRBD1 or TRBD2 (6 bases each). The length of the CDR3 is 15 residues. Trimming removed 3 bases from V and 2 bases from J, with 15 bases in between. Per germline, CDR1 DFQATT and CDR2 SNEGSKA (reference sequence). The CDR3 region has the DNA TGCAGTGCTAGCGAAAGGAGGGGGAACACAGATACGCAGTATTTT. Protein sequence: CSASERRGNTDTQYF.

The table lists this clonotype with a few counts. The CDR3 spells CASSEGPGQITPYGYTF. DNA of the CDR3: TGCGCCAGCAGCGAGGGTCCGGGACAGATAACACCCTATGGCTACACCTTC. The chain recombines TRBV5-1 with TRBJ1-2; 7 bases are a match to TRBD1. With V trimmed by 4 bases and J by 4 bases, 16 bases remained unmatched. Per germline, CDR1 SGHRS and CDR2 YFSETQ. The CDR3 is 17 amino acids.